Sequencing of this T cell receptor beta chain was carried out in a study of monozygotic twins with cystic fibrosis. V dropped 2 bases and J dropped 3 bases, with 10 bases sitting between them. The CDR3 runs 13 residues. Germline V CDR1 and CDR2: GTSNPN, SVGIG (reference sequence). To note about this clone: Its antigen is currently unknown.

Sequenced by immunoSEQ multiplex PCR; TCRdb stores in-frame clones only, minus some. Of 12,000 to 15,000 clones in the sample, approximately 85% are singletons; the top ten hold roughly 1%. General study points: Monozygotic CF twin pairs shared significantly more nucleotide-identical clonotypes than unrelated CF individuals did. The repertoire was suggested to be naive-dominated, clonality median about 0.009. Age, concordance and disease severity did not associate with shared CDR3 numbers.

This chain links TRBV30 with TRBJ1-2; a weak D match, TRBD1 (5 bases). The sequenced sample consisted of blood. This TCR came from a boy under 18 with cystic fibrosis. Here the CDR3 reads CAWSRDSHYGYTF. Written as DNA, the CDR3 is TGTGCCTGGAGTCGAGACAGCCACTATGGCTACACCTTC.